Below are 31 T cell receptor beta chains sequenced from a single sample in a study of cytomegalovirus exposure and HLA in healthy donors. The PCR used 60 Vbeta and 13 Jbeta primers. Profiling relied on immunoSEQ multiplex PCR, and the TCRdb table lists in-frame clones only, not all of them. Here the sample table reports under 130,000 clones. Material for sequencing was PBMCs. Source of these receptors: a man aged 35 to 55 in good health and CMV-seronegative.

The CDR3 DNA is TGTGCCAGCAGCCGTACAGCTACCAATTCACCCCTCCACTTT. Its protein product is CASSRTATNSPLHF. The chain employs TRBV7-2 and TRBJ1-6; D gene unclear. The length of the CDR3 is 14 residues. Trimming took off 5 bases at V and 7 bases at J, with 12 bases between the two ends. Germline assignment: CDR1 SGHTA and CDR2 FQGNSA.

CDR3 nucleotides: TGTGCCAGCACCCCGGGTATTCAGACCTACGAGCAGTACTTC. Translated: CASTPGIQTYEQYF. The gene calls are TRBV7-8 and TRBJ2-5, with unresolved D. The J call may not be correct, given that the DNA end is closer to TRBJ2-7. Germline-derived CDR1 and CDR2 are SGHVS and FQNEAQ. The CDR3 runs 14 residues.

The chain joins TRBV19 to TRBJ1-5, with no clear D. Germline CDR1 reads LNHDA; CDR2 reads SQIVND (reference sequence). CDR3 length equals 15 residues. V was shortened by 3 bases and J by 4 bases, with 13 bases between the two germline ends. The CDR3 DNA reads as TGTGCCAGTAGTATTGCGGGGTCTGTTAATCAGCCCCAGCATTTT. Translated: CASSIAGSVNQPQHF.

The DNA for the CDR3 is TGCGCCAGCAGCTTCGCGGGACAGACAAGCACAGATACGCAGTATTTT. Residues: CASSFAGQTSTDTQYF. V and J are TRBV5-1 and TRBJ2-3, with a weak D call TRBD1 (7 bases). The CDR3 extends over 16 amino acids. CDR1 is SGHRS and CDR2 is YFSETQ in the germline V gene. V gave up 2 bases and J gave up 0 bases, with 13 bases separating them.

This chain connects TRBV6-1 to TRBJ2-2; D is uncertain. This CDR3 region has 11 residues. V gave up 6 bases and J gave up 6 bases, with 5 bases separating them. The V gene's germline CDR1 is MNHNS and CDR2 SASEGT. The CDR3 loop reads CASRRPGELFF. The CDR3 DNA follows: TGTGCCAGCAGGAGGCCCGGGGAGCTGTTTTTT.

The chain is built from TRBV11-2 and TRBJ2-1, with D hard to call. This CDR3 contains 12 residues. Germline loops: CDR1 SGHAT, CDR2 FQNNGV. Trimming shortened V by 3 bases and J by 5 bases, and 5 bases separated the two germline ends. The CDR3 nucleotides read TGTGCCAGCAGCTTGACAAACAATGAGCAGTTCTTC. Residues: CASSLTNNEQFF.

V is TRBV30 and J is TRBJ1-6, with D possibly TRBD1 on 6 matching bases. V was pared by 5 bases and J by 3 bases, with 8 bases between. The CDR3 has 13 amino acids. Germline CDR1 reads GTSNPN; CDR2 reads SVGIG (reference sequence). The CDR3 region is CAWRDNYNSPLHF. In nucleotides, the CDR3 is TGTGCCTGGCGGGACAACTATAATTCACCCCTCCACTTT.

V is TRBV5-1 and J is TRBJ2-3; 11 bases are shared with TRBD2. Germline trimming cut 4 bases from V and 5 bases from J; bases unmatched to any gene: 6. The CDR3 totals 15 residues. The germline V gene has CDR1 SGHRS and CDR2 YFSETQ. Here the CDR3 DNA reads TGCGCCAGCAGCCTACTAGCGGGGGAAAAAGATACGCAGTATTTT. Translation gives CASSLLAGEKDTQYF.

The chain joins TRBV29-1 to TRBJ2-3; 11 bases agree with TRBD2. CDR1 is SQVTM and CDR2 is ANQGSEA in the germline V gene. The CDR3 contains 14 residues. J was trimmed by 6 bases and V by 4 bases; bases with no gene match: 6. DNA for the CDR3: TGCAGCGTTGGCGCTAGCGGGGGGCGGGATACGCAGTATTTT. Translation gives CSVGASGGRDTQYF.

The chain carries TRBV7-8 and TRBJ1-5; no reliable D call. The germline V and J ends were trimmed by 5 bases and 7 bases, with 12 bases remaining between them. The CDR3 runs to 13 residues. Germline V gene data show CDR1 as SGHVS and CDR2 as FQNEAQ. CDR3 DNA sequence: TGTGCCAGCAGCAACCGCAGGATGCAGCCCCAGCATTTT. Translating it yields CASSNRRMQPQHF.

This chain links TRBV6-5 with TRBJ2-7, with 10 bases identical to TRBD1. Germline trimming cut 8 bases from V and 5 bases from J; bases unmatched to any gene: 6. CDR3 length: 13 residues. The germline V gene encodes CDR1 MNHEY and CDR2 SVGAGI. CDR3 in amino acids: CASSGGQGNEQYF. CDR3 sequence (DNA): TGTGCCAGCTCGGGGGGACAGGGGAACGAGCAGTACTTC.

V is TRBV19 and J is TRBJ1-4; no firm D call. The CDR3 runs to 15 residues. V was pared by 9 bases and J by 0 bases, with 14 bases between. Per the germline V gene, CDR1 is LNHDA and CDR2 is SQIVND (reference sequence). CDR3 in amino acids: CASRDSRATNEKLFF. CDR3 in DNA: TGTGCCAGCCGCGACTCGCGAGCAACTAATGAAAAACTGTTTTTT.

The rearrangement links TRBV11-2 to TRBJ1-2; D remains ambiguous. This CDR3 has 12 amino acids. Germline CDR1 reads SGHAT; CDR2 reads FQNNGV. With 3 bases removed from V and 7 bases from J, the gap between germline ends came to 9 bases. The chain's CDR3 is CASSFGMSGYTF. CDR3 nucleotides: TGTGCCAGCAGCTTTGGTATGAGTGGCTACACCTTC.

This chain connects TRBV14 to TRBJ2-5, with 8 bases fitting TRBD2. The germline V gene encodes CDR1 SGHDN and CDR2 FVKESK. The V and J ends lost 0 bases and 1 base, in that order; junction bases with no gene match: 1. The CDR3 has 15 amino acids. The CDR3, as DNA: TGTGCCAGCAGCCAAGACGGGGGGGCCCAAGAGACCCAGTACTTC. Translating gives CASSQDGGAQETQYF.

The rearrangement links TRBV5-1 to TRBJ2-2; 8 bases line up with TRBD1. The junction had 3 bases not matched to a gene; V was cut back by 0 bases and J by 2 bases. CDR1 is SGHRS, CDR2 YFSETQ, per germline. The CDR3 contains 16 residues. CDR3: CASSLAGQGNTGELFF. CDR3 DNA sequence: TGCGCCAGCAGCTTGGCCGGACAGGGAAACACCGGGGAGCTGTTTTTT.

The CDR3 nucleotides are TGTGCCAGCAGCCAAGATCCAGCGGGGTTTGTAGATACGCAGTATTTT. Encoded protein: CASSQDPAGFVDTQYF. The rearrangement links TRBV4-2 to TRBJ2-3, with 7 bases aligning to TRBD2. This CDR3 comprises 16 residues. The germline CDR1 and CDR2 sequences are LGHNA and YNFKEQ. V lost 0 bases, J lost 5 bases, and 8 bases stayed unmatched.

The chain links TRBV14 to TRBJ2-3; 7 positions agree with TRBD2. V gave up 0 bases and J gave up 9 bases; unmatched junction bases: 6. This CDR3 contains 14 residues. Germline loops: CDR1 SGHDN, CDR2 FVKESK. The DNA of the CDR3 is TGTGCCAGCAGCCAAGATTTCGGGGGGTTCACGCAGTATTTT. Its translation is CASSQDFGGFTQYF.

CDR3 amino acids: CASSERRGSSSYEQYF. CDR3 sequence (DNA): TGTGCCAGCAGTGAAAGACGGGGGTCCTCCTCCTACGAGCAGTACTTC. The rearrangement links TRBV2 to TRBJ2-7; D is possibly TRBD2 (6 bases). The germline gives CDR1 SNHLY, CDR2 FYNNEI. The V end lost 2 bases, the J end lost 0 bases, and 14 bases lay between the germline ends. The CDR3 has 16 residues.

The chain couples TRBV5-1 to TRBJ2-1, with 10 positions matching TRBD2. V was pared by 4 bases and J by 5 bases, with 3 bases of the junction left unmatched. In germline, CDR1 is SGHRS, CDR2 YFSETQ. This CDR3 has 14 amino acids. This chain's CDR3 is CASSHGLADNEQFF. CDR3 DNA: TGCGCCAGCAGCCACGGACTAGCGGACAATGAGCAGTTCTTC.

The CDR3 loop reads CASSVTGVTDTQYF. The CDR3 nucleotides read TGTGCCAGCAGCGTAACCGGGGTTACAGATACGCAGTATTTT. The gene calls are TRBV9 and TRBJ2-3; D may be TRBD2 (5 bases). Deletions cut 1 base from V and 3 bases from J, with 9 bases between. Germline V gene sequence: CDR1 SGDLS, CDR2 YYNGEE. This CDR3 region has 14 residues.

The V call is TRBV11-2, the J call TRBJ1-1; a possible D gene is TRBD1 (6 bases). This CDR3 has 12 amino acids. The V and J ends lost 3 bases and 5 bases respectively, with 7 bases between them. The V gene's germline CDR1 is SGHAT and CDR2 FQNNGV. CDR3 nucleotide sequence: TGTGCCAGCAGCTTCAGGGGTACTGAAGCTTTCTTT. This sequence encodes CASSFRGTEAFF.

The V and J genes are TRBV10-3 and TRBJ2-5, with D perhaps matching TRBD2 (5 bases). Trimming cost V 10 bases and J 1 base, with 22 bases left between them. The CDR3 contains 16 residues. Germline CDR1 ENHRY, CDR2 SYGVKD. In nucleotides, the CDR3 is TGTGCCACCTACGGGTCTGGAGCGGCCAGCCAAGAGACCCAGTACTTC. Protein: CATYGSGAASQETQYF.

The genes are TRBV27 and TRBJ2-7, with 8 nucleotides matching TRBD1. V trimming: 3 bases; J trimming: 1 base; junction bases outside the gene matches: 17. This CDR3 has 19 residues. The germline CDR1 and CDR2 sequences are MNHEY and SMNVEV (reference sequence). CDR3 in amino acids: CASSFTPWTTGEYSYEQYF. CDR3 coding DNA: TGTGCCAGCAGTTTCACTCCATGGACGACAGGGGAATATTCCTACGAGCAGTACTTC.

The rearrangement joins TRBV28 to TRBJ2-7, with 9 nucleotides matching TRBD2. The CDR3 sequence is 15 residues long. V trimming: 3 bases; J trimming: 3 bases; junction bases outside the gene matches: 6. Per germline, CDR1 MDHEN and CDR2 SYDVKM. The DNA of the CDR3 is TGTGCCAGCAGTTTCCCCCTAGCGGGATACTACGAGCAGTACTTC. It translates to CASSFPLAGYYEQYF.

The V gene is TRBV2, the J gene TRBJ1-1; D not resolved. The CDR3 runs to 15 residues. Looked up from germline, CDR1 is SNHLY and CDR2 is FYNNEI. Trimming pared 6 bases from V and 2 bases from J, leaving 16 bases between. The CDR3 loop is CASRVLGGSNTEAFF. DNA for the CDR3: TGTGCCAGCAGAGTTTTAGGCGGCTCCAACACTGAAGCTTTCTTT.

V usage is TRBV4-1 and J usage is TRBJ2-5, with 11 bases lining up with TRBD1. Germline V gene lookup returns CDR1 MGHRA and CDR2 YSYEKL. The CDR3 is 19 amino acids. J gave up 2 bases and V 1 base, and 12 bases lay outside the gene matches. The CDR3 loop reads CASSQGTGGMGVQQETQYF. The CDR3 nucleotides are TGCGCCAGCAGCCAAGGGACAGGGGGCATGGGTGTACAACAAGAGACCCAGTACTTC.

The V gene is TRBV11-3, the J gene TRBJ2-1, with D possibly matching TRBD1 (5 bases). The V gene's germline CDR1 is SGHNT and CDR2 YENEEA. The CDR3 has 15 residues. Trimming shortened V by 5 bases and J by 3 bases, and 14 bases separated the two germline ends. The CDR3 DNA follows: TGTGCCAGCAGCCAGGGTATGGGCGGCTACAATGAGCAGTTCTTC. Encoded protein: CASSQGMGGYNEQFF.

The chain is built from TRBV6-1 and TRBJ2-1, with a possible D match to TRBD2 (5 bases). CDR3 length: 14 amino acids. V was clipped by 5 bases and J by 6 bases, with 14 bases between them. Germline V gene data show CDR1 as MNHNS and CDR2 as SASEGT. In nucleotides, the CDR3 is TGTGCCAGCAGTTCGCGGAATAGCGCCAATGAGCAGTTCTTC. Encoded protein: CASSSRNSANEQFF.

The chain joins TRBV10-2 to TRBJ2-7; 8 nucleotides match TRBD2. The ends lost 7 bases at V and 2 bases at J; junction bases unmatched: 4. The CDR3 has 13 residues. Germline CDR1 is WSHSY and CDR2 is SAAADI. As DNA, the CDR3 is TGCGCCAGCACTCTACTAGCGGCCTACGAGCAGTACTTC. Its protein product is CASTLLAAYEQYF.

This chain connects TRBV28 to TRBJ1-2; TRBD1 matches 11 bases. V shed 3 bases, J shed 7 bases, and the junction held 13 bases outside the gene matches. Germline V CDR1 and CDR2: MDHEN, SYDVKM. The CDR3 covers 17 residues. The CDR3 sequence: CASSFVGQGGRKSGYTF. CDR3 DNA sequence: TGTGCCAGCAGTTTTGTGGGACAGGGGGGAAGAAAGAGTGGCTACACCTTC.

The genes are TRBV5-5 and TRBJ1-3; D perhaps matches TRBD1 (5 bases). Trimming took off 4 bases at V and 2 bases at J, with 13 bases between the two ends. Germline-derived CDR1 and CDR2 are SGHKS and YYEKEE (reference sequence). The CDR3 is made up of 15 amino acids. In DNA, the CDR3 is TGTGCCAGCAGCCCTCAGGGAGGGGCTGGAAACACCATATATTTT. This encodes CASSPQGGAGNTIYF.